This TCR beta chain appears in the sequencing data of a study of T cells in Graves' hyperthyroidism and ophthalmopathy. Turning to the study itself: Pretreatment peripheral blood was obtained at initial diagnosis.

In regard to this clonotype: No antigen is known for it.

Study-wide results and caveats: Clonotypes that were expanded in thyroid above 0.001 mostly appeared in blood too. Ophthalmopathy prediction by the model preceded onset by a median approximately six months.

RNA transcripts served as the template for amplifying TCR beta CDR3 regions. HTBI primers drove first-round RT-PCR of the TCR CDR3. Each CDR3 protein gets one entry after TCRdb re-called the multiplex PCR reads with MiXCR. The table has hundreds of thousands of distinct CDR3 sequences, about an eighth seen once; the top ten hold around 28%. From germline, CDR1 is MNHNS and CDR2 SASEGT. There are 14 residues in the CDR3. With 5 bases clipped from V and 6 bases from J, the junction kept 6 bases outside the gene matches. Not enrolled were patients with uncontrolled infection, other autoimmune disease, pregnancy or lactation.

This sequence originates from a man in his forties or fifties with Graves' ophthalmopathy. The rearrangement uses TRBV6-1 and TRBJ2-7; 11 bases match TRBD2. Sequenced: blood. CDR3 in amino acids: CASSPTSGIFEQYF. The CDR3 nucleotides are TGTGCCAGCAGTCCGACTAGCGGGATTTTCGAGCAGTACTTC.